This passage covers 27 T cell receptor beta chains from one sample sequenced in a study of CD8+CD57+ T cells in acquired aplastic anemia. CDR3 and TCR beta VDJ profiling relied on a genomic DNA template. TCRdb passed the reads through MiXCR, listing each CDR3 protein once. The sample gives 200,000 to 250,000 distinct CDR3 sequences, 30% to 35% of which show up once; about 1.1% is in the top ten. Sequences were obtained from sorted CD4+, CD8+, or CD8+CD57+ T cells (not recorded which) from PBMCs. The receptor source for this set is a human donor in good health, serving as a control.

This clonotype was detected only a few times. The V and J genes are TRBV27 and TRBJ2-7; 9 bases align to TRBD1. Germline CDR1 reads MNHEY; CDR2 reads SMNVEV (reference sequence). The CDR3 is made up of 14 amino acids. V was pared by 3 bases and J by 3 bases, with 3 bases of the junction left unmatched. CDR3 in amino acids: CASSFTGGNYEQYF. The CDR3 nucleotides read TGTGCCAGCAGTTTTACAGGGGGCAACTACGAGCAGTACTTC.

In regard to this clonotype: One base away lies a much larger clone, so this may be a sequencing read error. The V and J genes are TRBV19 and TRBJ2-1; D unclear. Germline values: CDR1 LNHDA, CDR2 SQIVND (reference sequence). This CDR3 has 14 amino acids. V was cut by 9 bases and J by 10 bases, with 22 bases left in between. This CDR3 is CASSFVGPSYEQFF. The CDR3 nucleotides are TGTGCCAGCAGCTTTGTCGGGCCTTCCTACGAGCAGTTCTTC.

This clonotype appeared many times. The rearrangement links TRBV2 to TRBJ1-1; D might be TRBD1 (6 bases). V gave up 6 bases and J gave up 1 base, with 18 bases separating them. In germline, CDR1 is SNHLY, CDR2 FYNNEI. CDR3 length: 16 amino acids. CDR3 bases: TGTGCCAGCAGGTCCCTCTCTAACAGGGCGAACACTGAAGCTTTCTTT. This sequence encodes CASRSLSNRANTEAFF.

This clonotype was seen repeatedly, ten times or more. The chain employs TRBV4-1 and TRBJ2-7; TRBD1 matches at 7 bases. This CDR3 contains 15 residues. The V gene's germline CDR1 is MGHRA and CDR2 YSYEKL. Losses at the gene ends were 4 bases for V and 2 bases for J; bases not matched to a gene: 8. This chain's CDR3 is CASSPNRGPPYEQYF. The CDR3 DNA reads as TGCGCCAGCAGCCCAAACAGGGGACCTCCCTACGAGCAGTACTTC.

This clonotype came up a few times. V is TRBV30 and J is TRBJ2-7, with TRBD2 identical over 12 bases. This CDR3 is built from 14 residues. Germline-derived CDR1 and CDR2 are GTSNPN and SVGIG (reference sequence). Germline trimming cut 5 bases from V and 1 base from J; bases unmatched to any gene: 3. CDR3 nucleotide sequence: TGTGCCTGGGCCCTAGCGGGAGGGTCCTACGAGCAGTACTTC. It yields the protein CAWALAGGSYEQYF.

This clonotype was counted many times. This rearrangement joins TRBV14 to TRBJ2-6; D unresolved. Germline lookup yields CDR1 SGHDN and CDR2 FVKESK. The CDR3 is 13 residues long. V was trimmed by 3 bases and J by 2 bases, leaving 2 bases between them. Written as DNA, the CDR3 is TGTGCCAGCAGCCACGCTGGGGCCAACGTCCTGACTTTC. Residues: CASSHAGANVLTF. The full variable domain, rest sourced from reference TRBV14 and TRBJ2-6, is EAGVTQFPSHSVIEKGQTVTLRCDPISGHDNLYWYRRVMGKEIKFLLHFVKESKQDESGMPNNRFLAERTGGTYSTLKVQPAELEDSGVYFCASSHAGANVLTFGAGSRLTVL.

CDR3 amino acids: CASSSGQGNYGYTF. Here the CDR3 DNA reads TGTGCCAGCAGCTCGGGACAGGGAAACTATGGCTACACCTTC. The rearrangement links TRBV7-2 to TRBJ1-2; 9 positions agree with TRBD1. This CDR3 region has 14 residues. The V gene's germline CDR1 is SGHTA and CDR2 FQGNSA. V lost 4 bases, J lost 2 bases, and 2 bases stayed unmatched.

This clonotype was seen ten or more times. The chain couples TRBV5-6 to TRBJ2-7, with D possibly TRBD1 on 5 matching bases. V lost 3 bases and J 3 bases, leaving 10 bases between the germline ends. Germline V gene lookup returns CDR1 SGHDT and CDR2 YYEEEE. CDR3 size: 13 residues. This CDR3 is CASSWGGVYEQYF. DNA for the CDR3: TGTGCCAGCAGCTGGGGCGGTGTCTACGAGCAGTACTTC.

On this clonotype itself: A much larger clone is a single base away; this may be a read error. The V and J genes are TRBV30 and TRBJ1-6; D possibly corresponds to TRBD1 (6 bases). Germline V CDR1 and CDR2: GTSNPN, SVGIG (reference sequence). The length of the CDR3 is 15 residues. V gave up 1 base and J gave up 7 bases, with 14 bases separating them. The CDR3 region is CAWSETGPTNSPLHF. As DNA, the CDR3 is TGTGCCTGGAGTGAGACAGGACCTACCAATTCACCCCTCCACTTT.

The J gene is TRBJ1-1, the V gene TRBV4-3; no clear D. This CDR3 has 13 amino acids. CDR1 LGHNA and CDR2 YSLEER come from the germline V gene. V was cut by 1 base and J by 3 bases, with 6 bases left in between. The CDR3 bases are TGCGCCAGCAGCCAAGTAAGAGACACTGAAGCTTTCTTT. Its translation is CASSQVRDTEAFF.

J is TRBJ1-2 and V is TRBV3-1; weak D call: TRBD1 (5 bases). The CDR3 contains 14 residues. CDR1 is LGHDT, CDR2 YNNKEL, per germline (reference sequence). The V end was cut by 0 bases, the J end by 8 bases, with 13 bases between. The CDR3 DNA sequence: TGTGCCAGCAGCCAAGATCCCAGGGCGGGAGGCTACACCTTC. This sequence encodes CASSQDPRAGGYTF.

The genes are TRBV10-3 and TRBJ2-7; 11 bases fit TRBD2. This CDR3 region has 14 residues. J was trimmed by 7 bases and V by 4 bases; bases with no gene match: 6. In germline, CDR1 is ENHRY, CDR2 SYGVKD. The CDR3 coding sequence is TGTGCCATCAGTGCCGCTAGCGGGGGGTATGAGCAGTACTTC. This translates into CAISAASGGYEQYF.

Many counts were recorded for this clonotype. The CDR3 sequence is CASSLGQGPRSYNEQFF. For the CDR3, the DNA is TGTGCCAGCAGCTTAGGGCAGGGACCTCGCTCCTACAATGAGCAGTTCTTC. The J gene is TRBJ2-1, the V gene TRBV7-9, with D tentatively TRBD1 or TRBD2 (5 bases each). Germline V lookup: CDR1 SEHNR, CDR2 FQNEAQ (reference sequence). CDR3 length equals 17 residues. The ends were cut back, 1 base at V and 0 bases at J, with 13 bases in the middle. Variable domain in full (rest from reference TRBV7-9 and TRBJ2-1): DTGVSQNPRHKITKRGQNVTFRCDPISEHNRLYWYRQTLGQGPEFLTYFQNEAQLEKSRLLSDRFSAERPKGSFSTLEIQRTEQGDSAMYLCASSLGQGPRSYNEQFFGPGTRLTVL.

This clonotype was seen a handful of times. V and J are TRBV5-1 and TRBJ1-6; D might be TRBD1 (6 bases). Germline CDR1 SGHRS, CDR2 YFSETQ. This CDR3 has 18 residues. Trimming shortened V by 1 base and J by 5 bases, and 19 bases separated the two germline ends. CDR3 protein: CASSLIPHSQGNNSPLHF. The CDR3, as DNA: TGCGCCAGCAGCTTGATACCCCACTCCCAGGGGAATAATTCACCCCTCCACTTT.

This chain joins TRBV2 and TRBJ1-1, with D hard to call. Trimming shortened V by 7 bases and J by 0 bases, and 12 bases separated the two germline ends. The CDR3 length is 14 residues. CDR1 is SNHLY and CDR2 is FYNNEI in the germline V gene. The CDR3 spells CASTEAPLNTEAFF. The CDR3 bases are TGTGCCAGCACCGAAGCCCCCTTGAACACTGAAGCTTTCTTT.

This clonotype was recorded at least ten times. The chain joins TRBV29-1 to TRBJ1-2, with D possibly matching TRBD1 (6 bases). The V and J ends lost 8 bases and 2 bases respectively, with 12 bases between them. There are 12 residues in the CDR3. Per germline, CDR1 SQVTM and CDR2 ANQGSEA. CDR3 DNA: TGCAGCTCCACACAGGGAAACTATGGCTACACCTTC. It encodes CSSTQGNYGYTF.

This clonotype was counted at least ten times. The J gene is TRBJ2-7, the V gene TRBV7-6; D possibly corresponds to TRBD1 (6 bases). The V end lost 5 bases, the J end lost 6 bases, and 11 bases lay between the germline ends. From germline, CDR1 is SGHVS and CDR2 FNYEAQ. The CDR3 runs 12 residues. CDR3 coding DNA: TGTGCCAGCAGCCTCACAGGGTTCGAGCAGTACTTC. Its protein product is CASSLTGFEQYF.

Concerning this clonotype: Germline is not matched at one junction end, which may reflect a read error. V gene TRBV2 combines with J gene TRBJ2-3; 9 nucleotides agree with TRBD1. The CDR3 is made up of 15 amino acids. Germline loops: CDR1 SNHLY, CDR2 FYNNEI. The DNA of the CDR3 is TGCGCCAGCCGTACTCCGGGACAGGGAAGAGATACGCAGTATTTT. Protein product: CASRTPGQGRDTQYF.

This clonotype was seen ten or more times. This chain joins TRBV2 and TRBJ2-7; 8 bases line up with TRBD2. Germline V gene data show CDR1 as SNHLY and CDR2 as FYNNEI. V lost 5 bases, J lost 2 bases, and 8 bases stayed unmatched. The CDR3 runs to 15 residues. CDR3 sequence reads: CASSPGSGGTYEQYF. In DNA, the CDR3 is TGTGCCAGCAGTCCCGGAAGCGGGGGCACCTACGAGCAGTACTTC.

In its sample, this clonotype was seen a few times. The chain is built from TRBV10-3 and TRBJ1-6; maybe TRBD1 (6 bases). The V gene lost 6 bases and the J gene lost 7 bases, with 13 bases spanning the gap. The CDR3 runs to 14 residues. Germline-derived CDR1 and CDR2 are ENHRY and SYGVKD. CDR3 in amino acids: CAISVTGVNSPLHF. The DNA for the CDR3 is TGTGCCATCAGCGTGACAGGAGTCAATTCACCCCTCCACTTT.

The V gene is TRBV24-1, the J gene TRBJ2-5, with TRBD1 matching over 7 bases. Germline V gives CDR1 KGHDR, CDR2 SFDVKD. The CDR3 is 15 residues long. The J segment lost 2 bases and the V segment lost 2 bases, leaving 4 bases of the junction unmatched. CDR3 DNA sequence: TGTGCCACCAGTGATTGGGACAGCACGCAAGAGACCCAGTACTTC. Translated: CATSDWDSTQETQYF.

The rearrangement uses TRBV9 and TRBJ1-2, with TRBD1 matching over 9 bases. The CDR3 is 17 amino acids. V gave up 0 bases and J gave up 6 bases; unmatched junction bases: 12. Germline assignment: CDR1 SGDLS and CDR2 YYNGEE. The CDR3: CASSVAYGQGKVDGYTF. The CDR3 DNA follows: TGTGCCAGCAGCGTAGCTTATGGACAGGGGAAGGTTGATGGCTACACCTTC.

The rearrangement joins TRBV10-2 to TRBJ1-5; 7 nucleotides align to TRBD1. Trimming took 6 bases from V and 6 from J; bases not matched to a gene: 8. Germline lookup yields CDR1 WSHSY and CDR2 SAAADI. This CDR3 region has 14 residues. As DNA, the CDR3 is TGCGCCAGCAGCCCAACAGGGGACGGTCAGCCCCAGCATTTT. Its protein product is CASSPTGDGQPQHF.

This clonotype was picked up many times. The J gene is TRBJ1-2, the V gene TRBV2, with D possibly TRBD1 on 5 matching bases. The CDR3 consists of 12 residues. V was pared by 5 bases and J by 4 bases, with 8 bases between. Germline V gene sequence: CDR1 SNHLY, CDR2 FYNNEI. CDR3 bases: TGTGCCAGCAGTCAAACAGGCTATGGCTACACCTTC. Amino acids: CASSQTGYGYTF. Based on the CDR3 plus reference TRBV2 and TRBJ1-2, the full variable domain is EPEVTQTPSHQVTQMGQEVILRCVPISNHLYFYWYRQILGQKVEFLVSFYNNEISEKSEIFDDQFSVERPDGSNFTLKIRSTKLEDSAMYFCASSQTGYGYTFGSGTRLTVV.

There are many counts of this clonotype. V and J are TRBV20-1 and TRBJ2-1, with TRBD2 as a possible D gene (6 bases). CDR1 is DFQATT and CDR2 is SNEGSKA in the germline V gene (reference sequence). Trimming cost V 3 bases and J 5 bases, with 17 bases left between them. The CDR3 has 15 amino acids. CDR3 in DNA: TGCAGTGCTAGTCAGCCGGAGGGTTTCCACAATGAGCAGTTCTTC. It is translated as CSASQPEGFHNEQFF.

Written as DNA, the CDR3 is TGCGCCAGCAGGGGGCCAGCGAACACTGAAGCTTTCTTT. Its protein is CASRGPANTEAFF. The genes are TRBV5-1 and TRBJ1-1; D is perhaps TRBD1 (5 bases). Germline V gene data show CDR1 as SGHRS and CDR2 as YFSETQ. Trimming removed 5 bases from V and 1 base from J, with 9 bases in between. The CDR3 contains 13 residues.

To note about this clonotype: The junction differs from germline at one of its ends, possibly a read error. The CDR3, as DNA: TGTGCTAGCAGCTTAGGTGGGGCGGGGGGCACCGAGACCCAGTACTTC. Translation: CASSLGGAGGTETQYF. The V and J genes are TRBV7-7 and TRBJ2-5; 8 nucleotides agree with TRBD2. Germline loops: CDR1 SSHAT, CDR2 FNYEAQ (reference sequence). The CDR3 is 16 amino acids.